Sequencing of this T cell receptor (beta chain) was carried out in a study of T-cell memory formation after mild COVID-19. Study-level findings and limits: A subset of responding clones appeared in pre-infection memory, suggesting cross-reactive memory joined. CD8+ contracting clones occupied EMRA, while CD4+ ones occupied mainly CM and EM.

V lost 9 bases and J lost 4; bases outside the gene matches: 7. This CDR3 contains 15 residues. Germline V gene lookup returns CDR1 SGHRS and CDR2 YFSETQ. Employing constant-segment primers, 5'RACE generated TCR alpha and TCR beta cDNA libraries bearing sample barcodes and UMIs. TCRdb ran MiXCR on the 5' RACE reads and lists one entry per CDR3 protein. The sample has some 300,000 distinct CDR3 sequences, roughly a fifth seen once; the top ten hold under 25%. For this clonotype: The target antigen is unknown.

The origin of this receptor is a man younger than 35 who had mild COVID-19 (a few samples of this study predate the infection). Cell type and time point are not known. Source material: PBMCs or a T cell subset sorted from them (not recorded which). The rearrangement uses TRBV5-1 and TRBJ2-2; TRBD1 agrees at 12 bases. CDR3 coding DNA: TGCGCCACCACGGGGACAGGGGGCATCACCGGGGAGCTGTTTTTT. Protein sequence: CATTGTGGITGELFF.